The 28 T cell receptor beta chains presented below share a single source sample, sequenced in a study of blood T cell repertoires in COVID-19. Data came from immunoSEQ multiplex PCR; TCRdb stores just in-frame clones and leaves some out. Of 270,000 or so clones in the sample, roughly 85% were seen once. The sequencing input was PBMCs or T cells enriched from blood (not recorded which). The receptors come from a woman aged 45-65 years who had been exposed to COVID-19.

The chain couples TRBV19 to TRBJ1-2; 12 nucleotides match TRBD1. The CDR3 extends over 17 amino acids. Germline values: CDR1 LNHDA, CDR2 SQIVND (reference sequence). Germline trimming cut 4 bases from V and 8 bases from J; bases unmatched to any gene: 14. The CDR3 DNA reads as TGTGCCAGTAGTACCCATCGGGACAGGGGGCCTCCTGGAGGCTACACCTTC. Translating it yields CASSTHRDRGPPGGYTF.

V gene TRBV30 combines with J gene TRBJ2-1; the D gene is possibly TRBD2 (7 bases). CDR1 and CDR2 from the germline V gene are GTSNPN and SVGIG (reference sequence). V was cut by 0 bases and J by 0 bases, with 12 bases left in between. This CDR3 contains 16 residues. The CDR3 region is CAWSVLRGPSYNEQFF. The CDR3 bases are TGTGCCTGGAGTGTACTGCGGGGGCCCTCCTACAATGAGCAGTTCTTC.

The sample holds a few counts of this clone. The rearrangement joins TRBV18 to TRBJ2-5, with 7 nucleotides matching TRBD1. V shed 6 bases and J 2 bases; nucleotides not matched to a gene: 6. The CDR3 sequence is 14 residues long. Germline V CDR1 and CDR2: KGHSH, LQKENI. This CDR3 is CASSQQGSQETQYF. The CDR3 DNA sequence: TGTGCCAGCTCTCAACAGGGGAGTCAAGAGACCCAGTACTTC. The full variable domain, rest sourced from reference TRBV18 and TRBJ2-5, is NAGVMQNPRHLVRRRGQEARLRCSPMKGHSHVYWYRQLPEEGLKFMVYLQKENIIDESGMPKERFSAEFPKEGPSILRIQQVVRGDSAAYFCASSQQGSQETQYFGPGTRLLVL.

The V and J genes are TRBV19 and TRBJ1-4; D gene uncertain. Germline loops: CDR1 LNHDA, CDR2 SQIVND (reference sequence). Trimming shortened V by 5 bases and J by 7 bases, and 8 bases separated the two germline ends. The CDR3 runs 12 residues. As DNA, the CDR3 is TGTGCCAGTAGTCAGGCCAGTGAAAAACTGTTTTTT. It specifies CASSQASEKLFF.

V and J are TRBV3-1 (or the pseudogene TRBV3-2) and TRBJ2-6, with D possibly TRBD2 on 5 matching bases. CDR3 length equals 16 residues. CDR1 LGHDT and CDR2 YNNKEL come from the germline V gene (reference sequence). Trimming pared 0 bases from V and 2 bases from J, leaving 8 bases between. The CDR3 loop is CASSQDPGTGANVLTF. In DNA, the CDR3 is TGTGCCAGCAGCCAAGATCCCGGGACTGGGGCCAACGTCCTGACTTTC.

The V call is TRBV24-1, the J call TRBJ2-2, with D uncertain. The V and J ends lost 5 bases and 1 base respectively, with 4 bases between them. The CDR3 runs to 13 residues. CDR1 is KGHDR, CDR2 SFDVKD, per germline. The CDR3 coding sequence is TGTGCCACCAGTGGAGTGAACACCGGGGAGCTGTTTTTT. It is translated as CATSGVNTGELFF.

J is TRBJ2-5 and V is TRBV11-2; D is possibly TRBD2 (5 bases). From germline, CDR1 is SGHAT and CDR2 FQNNGV. V was trimmed by 1 base and J by 1 base, leaving 22 bases between them. The CDR3 is made up of 19 amino acids. The CDR3 coding sequence is TGTGCCAGCAGCTTAGCCCCGCCGTCCTCGGGCGGGTCCCAAGAGACCCAGTACTTC. Its protein is CASSLAPPSSGGSQETQYF.

The chain has TRBV7-2 and TRBJ1-4, with D unclear. Looked up from germline, CDR1 is SGHTA and CDR2 is FQGNSA. The CDR3 totals 15 residues. V lost 7 bases to trimming and J lost 6 bases, with 18 bases between them. The CDR3 loop reads CASTLGPGRDEKLFF. DNA of the CDR3: TGTGCCAGCACCCTAGGGCCCGGGAGGGATGAAAAACTGTTTTTT.

The chain carries TRBV28 and TRBJ1-2; D remains ambiguous. CDR3 length equals 12 residues. V lost 5 bases and J lost 3, with 7 bases in between. The germline gives CDR1 MDHEN, CDR2 SYDVKM. The CDR3, as DNA: TGTGCCAGCAGTCGCCGGGACTATGGCTACACCTTC. Encoded protein: CASSRRDYGYTF.

Many counts were recorded for this clone. The rearrangement links TRBV12-5 to TRBJ1-3; the D is unclear. CDR3 size: 15 residues. Germline V CDR1 and CDR2: LGHNT, FRNRAP. V lost 0 bases to trimming and J lost 8 bases, with 14 bases between them. CDR3 bases: TGTGCTAGTGGTTTGGTACTGAGGATAACCCACACCATATATTTT. Encoded protein: CASGLVLRITHTIYF.

The rearrangement links TRBV12-5 to TRBJ1-1; D uncertain. The V end was cut by 3 bases, the J end by 0 bases, with 5 bases between. CDR3 length: 13 residues. Germline loops: CDR1 LGHNT, CDR2 FRNRAP. In DNA, the CDR3 is TGTGCTAGTGGTTTCGGGTTGAACACTGAAGCTTTCTTT. Translation: CASGFGLNTEAFF.

The V and J genes are TRBV30 and TRBJ1-1; D unclear. The CDR3 consists of 11 residues. Trimming removed 8 bases from V and 0 bases from J, with 7 bases in between. Per germline, CDR1 GTSNPN and CDR2 SVGIG (reference sequence). The CDR3 nucleotides are TGTGCCCGGCGGGTGAACACTGAAGCTTTCTTT. Amino acid sequence: CARRVNTEAFF.

CDR3: CASSITRDNEQYF. CDR3 sequence (DNA): TGTGCCAGTAGTATAACCAGGGATAACGAGCAGTACTTC. This chain uses TRBV19 with TRBJ2-7, with TRBD1 as a possible D gene (5 bases). Germline loops: CDR1 LNHDA, CDR2 SQIVND (reference sequence). V was shortened by 2 bases and J by 5 bases, with 10 bases between the two germline ends. This CDR3 region has 13 residues.

This chain uses TRBV11-2 with TRBJ1-2; no definite D call. Trimming took off 0 bases at V and 4 bases at J, with 9 bases between the two ends. This CDR3 is built from 14 residues. The germline V gene has CDR1 SGHAT and CDR2 FQNNGV. The CDR3 sequence: CASSLDSAGYGYTF. CDR3 nucleotide sequence: TGTGCCAGCAGCTTAGATTCGGCGGGCTATGGCTACACCTTC.

The J gene is TRBJ2-7, the V gene TRBV19, with D hard to call. The CDR3 runs to 13 residues. From germline, CDR1 is LNHDA and CDR2 SQIVND (reference sequence). The V end was cut by 2 bases, the J end by 2 bases, with 7 bases between. In DNA, the CDR3 is TGTGCCAGTAGTATAACAGATACCTACGAGCAGTACTTC. As protein: CASSITDTYEQYF. Full variable domain (missing parts from reference TRBV19 and TRBJ2-7): DGGITQSPKYLFRKEGQNVTLSCEQNLNHDAMYWYRQDPGQGLRLIYYSQIVNDFQKGDIAEGYSVSREKKESFPLTVTSAQKNPTAFYLCASSITDTYEQYFGPGTRLTVT.

The chain uses TRBV28 and TRBJ1-1, with D possibly TRBD1 on 6 matching bases. Trimming cost V 4 bases and J 2 bases, with 14 bases left between them. This CDR3 comprises 15 residues. CDR1 MDHEN and CDR2 SYDVKM come from the germline V gene. The CDR3 DNA is TGTGCCAGCAGTTCCCTACAGGGCTTAAACACTGAAGCTTTCTTT. Translation gives CASSSLQGLNTEAFF.

This clone has only one observation. This chain uses TRBV3-1 (or the pseudogene TRBV3-2) with TRBJ1-1; D is unresolved. Germline values: CDR1 LGHDT, CDR2 YNNKEL (reference sequence). The V end was cut by 3 bases, the J end by 5 bases, with 4 bases between. The CDR3 is 11 amino acids. CDR3 amino acids: CASSHATEAFF. As DNA, the CDR3 is TGTGCCAGCAGCCATGCGACTGAAGCTTTCTTT.

The chain is built from TRBV2 and TRBJ2-7, with a possible D match to TRBD1 (6 bases). CDR3 length equals 14 residues. CDR1 and CDR2 (germline): SNHLY, FYNNEI. V lost 3 bases and J 3 bases, leaving 12 bases between the germline ends. CDR3 in DNA: TGTGCCAGCAGTGACACCAGGGGTTACTACGAGCAGTACTTC. It yields the protein CASSDTRGYYEQYF. Complete variable domain (other parts from reference TRBV2 and TRBJ2-7): EPEVTQTPSHQVTQMGQEVILRCVPISNHLYFYWYRQILGQKVEFLVSFYNNEISEKSEIFDDQFSVERPDGSNFTLKIRSTKLEDSAMYFCASSDTRGYYEQYFGPGTRLTVT.

This rearrangement joins TRBV18 to TRBJ1-2, with a possible D match to TRBD1 (6 bases). The length of the CDR3 is 16 residues. The germline gives CDR1 KGHSH, CDR2 LQKENI. V was pared by 0 bases and J by 5 bases, with 16 bases between. The chain's CDR3 is CASSPPGQGWIYGYTF. CDR3 coding DNA: TGTGCCAGCTCACCACCGGGGCAGGGGTGGATTTATGGCTACACCTTC.

The chain employs TRBV4-1 and TRBJ1-1; D not certain. Germline assignment: CDR1 MGHRA and CDR2 YSYEKL. Trimming removed 0 bases from V and 0 bases from J, with 8 bases in between. This CDR3 comprises 15 residues. CDR3 sequence: CASSQDRLLNTEAFF. The CDR3 nucleotides are TGCGCCAGCAGCCAAGATAGACTGCTGAACACTGAAGCTTTCTTT.

The chain is built from TRBV7-9 and TRBJ2-5, with a possible D match to TRBD1 (6 bases). Germline-derived CDR1 and CDR2 are SEHNR and FQNEAQ (reference sequence). The CDR3 runs 15 residues. Trimming cost V 5 bases and J 1 base, with 14 bases left between them. The CDR3 here is CASSLGHDRQETQYF. The CDR3 DNA is TGTGCCAGCAGCCTGGGACACGACCGCCAAGAGACCCAGTACTTC.

The V and J genes are TRBV4-2 and TRBJ1-2; D is ambiguous. With 4 bases removed from V and 4 bases from J, the gap between germline ends came to 4 bases. CDR3 size: 11 residues. Germline CDR1 and CDR2: LGHNA and YNFKEQ. The CDR3 DNA reads as TGTGCCAGCAGCCGAGGCTATGGCTACACCTTC. Translation gives CASSRGYGYTF.

The chain links TRBV5-6 to TRBJ2-7; tentative D call: TRBD1 (6 bases). Trimming left V 1 base short and J 5 bases short, with 13 bases between. Germline lookup yields CDR1 SGHDT and CDR2 YYEEEE. The CDR3 has 14 amino acids. CDR3 sequence reads: CASSLTGSKNEQYF. The CDR3 coding sequence is TGTGCCAGCAGCTTGACAGGGTCAAAGAACGAGCAGTACTTC. Full variable domain (missing parts from reference TRBV5-6 and TRBJ2-7): DAGVTQSPTHLIKTRGQQVTLRCSPKSGHDTVSWYQQALGQGPQFIFQYYEEEERQRGNFPDRFSGHQFPNYSSELNVNALLLGDSALYLCASSLTGSKNEQYFGPGTRLTVT.

The V and J genes are TRBV5-6 and TRBJ1-2; the match to TRBD1 covers 7 bases. This CDR3 spans 14 amino acids. Germline CDR1 is SGHDT and CDR2 is YYEEEE. The J segment lost 6 bases and the V segment lost 7 bases, leaving 12 bases of the junction unmatched. DNA of the CDR3: TGTGCCAGCCGAGAGACCCAGGGGGTACATGGCTACACCTTC. Translated, it gives CASRETQGVHGYTF.

This sequence joins TRBV7-8 and TRBJ2-5; the match to TRBD2 covers 10 bases. CDR3 length: 16 residues. With V trimmed by 7 bases and J by 1 base, 9 bases remained unmatched. Germline CDR1 reads SGHVS; CDR2 reads FQNEAQ. CDR3 residues: CASTHLAGASQETQYF. The CDR3 DNA reads TGTGCCAGCACCCATCTAGCGGGGGCGTCCCAAGAGACCCAGTACTTC.

The chain links TRBV7-8 to TRBJ2-1, with 9 bases identical to TRBD2. CDR3 length: 16 residues. The V gene's germline CDR1 is SGHVS and CDR2 FQNEAQ. The V and J ends lost 1 base and 6 bases, in that order; junction bases with no gene match: 7. The CDR3 sequence is CASSLVGLAGLNEQFF. CDR3 in DNA: TGTGCCAGCAGCTTAGTCGGGCTAGCGGGGCTCAATGAGCAGTTCTTC.

This clone was detected only once. The chain carries TRBV3-1 (or the pseudogene TRBV3-2) and TRBJ2-2; no firm D call. Trimming pared 3 bases from V and 6 bases from J, leaving 8 bases between. Germline assignment: CDR1 LGHDT and CDR2 YNNKEL (reference sequence). The CDR3 has 13 residues. CDR3 in amino acids: CASSQTFSGELFF. Written as DNA, the CDR3 is TGTGCCAGCAGCCAGACTTTTTCCGGGGAGCTGTTTTTT.

The chain employs TRBV30 and TRBJ1-1; no definite D call. This CDR3 comprises 14 residues. CDR1 is GTSNPN and CDR2 is SVGIG in the germline V gene (reference sequence). Trimming removed 2 bases from V and 5 bases from J, with 15 bases in between. The CDR3 here is CAWSNRENWTEAFF. CDR3 bases: TGTGCCTGGAGTAACCGGGAGAATTGGACTGAAGCTTTCTTT.